This TCR beta chain came from a study of blood T cell repertoires in COVID-19 (dated by TCRdb to 2020 to 2021). Describing the broader study: Samples covering the acute and convalescent phases of COVID-19 were provided by collaborators in the United States, Italy and Spain. The prospective study material was composed of cDNA or gDNA derived from T cells, B-cell-depleted T cells, or PBMCs. Samples were obtained from the ongoing ImmuneRACE study (first 160 participants) and from about 1,300 subjects provided by 6 global collaborators. Where available, HLA class I and class II types were obtained from metadata supplied by the sample provider rather than from assay-based typing. Sample metadata almost always included a de-identified subject ID, COVID-19 status, age in years and sex. The dataset comprised deeply sampled blood TCRbeta repertoires from subjects exposed to, actively infected with, or recovered from COVID-19. The repertoires were released in a freely available public database meant as a resource for research on the immune response to SARS-CoV-2.

The immunoSEQ Assay, a bias-controlled multiplex PCR, was used to amplify TCRbeta CDR3 regions from genomic DNA. Processing in the source paper ran as follows. Within the assay, amplification of reference gene primers was used to estimate how many nucleated cells each sample contained. To quantify the absolute abundance of each unique TCRbeta CDR3 rearrangement, sequence reads were collapsed and filtered. For each sample, productive Simpson clonality was calculated as the square root of Simpson's diversity index across productive rearrangements. TCRdb mirrors the immuneACCESS table, restricted to in-frame sequences. Some clones are absent from its copies; in checked studies, under half trace to an unresolved V gene, and the reason for the others is unknown. The V and J calls and clone size were taken over from that table, and D and trimming were inferred from the DNA. The sample records around 250,000 clones, roughly 88% of which are singletons. The ten largest clones capture 10% of the sample.

The full study reports these points: Clinical and demographic metadata were provided uncurated, with the amount varying by source and participant.

In Seattle, one collaborating source enrolled patients while the infection was active and tracked those patients longitudinally over the course of disease. Collaborating institutions collected whole blood in K2EDTA tubes following their own protocols. For TCRbeta analysis, collaborators shipped samples as frozen whole blood, isolated PBMCs, or DNA extracted from either of those sample types. On this clone: The specificity of this receptor is unknown. No qualities accompany the bases; no much larger clone lies one base away.

Including cysteine and phenylalanine, the CDR3 has 16 amino acids. The DNA shown is the 48-base CDR3, in frame from base 1. V is shortened by 4 bases, J by 0 bases, and the region joining them spans 13 bases. The germline V gene provides CDR1 KGHSH and CDR2 LQKENI. The chain employs TRBV18 and TRBJ2-4; TRBD1 is possibly the D segment (6 matching bases). This sequence was found in a woman in her 70s with COVID-19, enrolled during active disease. Sample: peripheral blood. The CDR3 loop reads CASSQNRVEAKNIQYF. The nucleotides are TGTGCCAGCTCACAAAACAGGGTTGAAGCCAAAAACATTCAGTACTTC.